The rows below give T cell receptor beta chains drawn from one sample of a study of T-cell memory formation after mild COVID-19. TCRdb itself ran the 5' RACE reads through MiXCR, one entry per CDR3 protein. Of 550,000 to 700,000 distinct CDR3 sequences listed, more than 15% are singletons. The sequenced material came from PBMCs or a T cell subset sorted from them (not recorded which). Receptors originate from an adult woman who had mild COVID-19 (a few samples of this study predate the infection). Cell type and time point are not known. CDR3s include the opening cysteine and the closing phenylalanine or tryptophan. Each record gives: V gene, clone size, CDR3 protein. Clone size is given for some rows only: seen once, a few or many times, or a class if the clone is expanded.

V: TRBV29-1
size: -
CDR3: CSVKKRRNEQFF

V: TRBV12-3/TRBV12-4
size: many
CDR3: CASSLAINSPLHF

V: TRBV7-2
size: many
CDR3: CASSLGGIPYEQYF

V: TRBV20-1
size: few
CDR3: CSARPGTSGYNEQFF

V: TRBV4-1
size: -
CDR3: CASSQEGAGWYEQYF

V: TRBV12-3/TRBV12-4
size: -
CDR3: CASSLGTWSGYTF

V: TRBV29-1
size: -
CDR3: CSGDRGTEAFF

V: TRBV2
size: -
CDR3: CASIMGPPIGDYGYTF

V: TRBV11-3
size: few
CDR3: CASSSQGGDNEQFF

V: TRBV9
size: -
CDR3: CASSPLSGGEGGIF

V: TRBV20-1
size: few
CDR3: CSARDLGGAREQYF

V: TRBV29-1
size: few
CDR3: CSVEDLYSGFSNEQFF

V: TRBV9
size: -
CDR3: CASSVGDLVGYGGNTIYF

V: TRBV5-1
size: -
CDR3: CASSSSRDRASGNTIYF

V: TRBV6-5
size: few
CDR3: CASSYVGTSGSWGSHNEQFF

V: TRBV12-3/TRBV12-4
size: few
CDR3: CASTPSRDHNSPLHF

V: TRBV7-9
size: few
CDR3: CASSRDVTRETQYF

V: TRBV10-3
size: few
CDR3: CAISVGRTSTDTQYF

V: TRBV10-3
size: few
CDR3: CAISEETGAGELFF

V: TRBV9
size: -
CDR3: CASSVSGTTRVTEAFF

V: TRBV29-1
size: -
CDR3: CSVDSQGDWGEQYF

V: TRBV2
size: -
CDR3: CASSERGRKTGAYEQYF

V: TRBV3-1
size: few
CDR3: CASSLVPGSGYEQYF

V: TRBV7-9
size: few
CDR3: CASGRTELNTEAFF

V: TRBV4-3
size: -
CDR3: CASSQASDRYEQYF

V: TRBV12-3/TRBV12-4
size: many
CDR3: CASTSPRNTEAFF

V: TRBV7-9
size: -
CDR3: CASSPGSGTNEKLFF

V: TRBV18
size: -
CDR3: CASSKGQMNTEAFF

V: TRBV30
size: -
CDR3: CAWSEGFYGYTF

V: TRBV7-6
size: -
CDR3: CASSLRGGENEQFF

V: TRBV24-1
size: -
CDR3: CATSDTSGTKGIPGELFF

V: TRBV5-4
size: -
CDR3: CASSEMGQGKGTFF

V: TRBV6-5
size: -
CDR3: CASSRTGQGKETQYF

V: TRBV18
size: -
CDR3: CASSPPDRWDTDNEQFF

V: TRBV24-1
size: -
CDR3: CATSPVGLSQPQHF

V: TRBV27
size: -
CDR3: CASLAGVGYNEQFF

V: TRBV12-3/TRBV12-4
size: -
CDR3: CASSLLPAFF